This T cell receptor (beta chain) was documented in a study of blood T cell repertoires in COVID-19. Study context: The United States, Italy and Spain were the sources of the acute and convalescent COVID-19 samples. PBMCs, B-cell-depleted T cells, or T cells provided the cDNA or gDNA that made up the material.

Original methodology: Counts of nucleated cells, estimated from reference gene primer amplification, were obtained. Some clones are missing from TCRdb's copy, which holds only in-frame ones; the method was immunoSEQ multiplex PCR. V, J and clone size are those of that table, while D and trimming were read from the DNA. Found here are about 50,000 clones, about 87% of them singletons; the top ten hold about 12%. With V trimmed by 4 bases and J by 4 bases, 6 bases remained unmatched. This CDR3 spans 15 amino acids. Germline loops: CDR1 SGHNT, CDR2 YYREEE (reference sequence). The chain has TRBV5-4 and TRBJ1-1, with 11 bases fitting TRBD1. Material for sequencing was peripheral blood. The sequence derives from a human donor with active COVID-19. The donor label of this sample is uncertain. CDR3 sequence (DNA): TGTGCCAGCAGCCCACGGACAGGGGGCTTCACTGAAGCTTTCTTT. Translating it yields CASSPRTGGFTEAFF.